This T cell receptor (beta chain) was obtained from a study of cytomegalovirus exposure and HLA in healthy donors. With 2 bases clipped from V and 6 bases from J, the junction kept 1 base outside the gene matches. The CDR3 has 13 amino acids. From germline, CDR1 is SGHDT and CDR2 YYEEEE. 13 Jbeta primers and 60 Vbeta primers were used for the PCR. Only in-frame clones appear in the TCRdb table, and some are missing; sequencing was by immunoSEQ multiplex PCR. The sample lists some 130,000 clones, about 74% seen once, with around 2% in the top ten. The sequence was collected from a man younger than 40 in good health and CMV-seronegative. The chain combines TRBV5-6 with TRBJ2-7, with 11 bases aligning to TRBD2. The sample taken for sequencing was PBMCs. This CDR3 reads CASSFLAGGEQYF. CDR3 sequence (DNA): TGTGCCAGCAGCTTTCTAGCGGGAGGCGAGCAGTACTTC.